This TCR beta chain came from a study of beta chain features in type 1 diabetes. Study as a whole: There was similarity between patients and healthy donors in age, gender and cell yields.

Every bit of the isolated RNA underwent reverse transcription, so sequencing read expressed TCRB transcripts. Repertoires were generated with immunoSEQ multiplex PCR, while TCRdb's copy carries only in-frame clones and drops some. The sample has under 800,000 clones, about a sixth seen once. Looked up from germline, CDR1 is SEHNR and CDR2 is FQNEAQ (reference sequence). The CDR3 consists of 15 residues. J was trimmed by 7 bases and V by 11 bases; bases with no gene match: 12. This clone has just one count. The sample consisted of naive CD4+ T cells from blood. The receptor comes from a young man in good health. The chain has TRBV7-9 and TRBJ2-5; 14 bases map to TRBD2. DNA for the CDR3: TGTGCCTTGGAGGGGACTAGCGGGAGCGGGGGGACCCAGTACTTC. This gives the protein CALEGTSGSGGTQYF.